The 10 T cell receptor beta chains listed next were all sequenced from one sample in a study of T cell changes during pregnancy in multiple sclerosis. The protocol was immunoSEQ multiplex PCR, while the TCRdb copy is restricted to in-frame clones and leaves out a portion. Of 100,000 or so clones listed, 85% to 95% are singletons. Material: peripheral blood, obtained in the first trimester of pregnancy. These receptors were taken from a female donor with multiple sclerosis, enrolled in a pregnancy study.

This rearrangement joins TRBV5-1 to TRBJ1-1, with 11 bases aligning to TRBD1. In germline, CDR1 is SGHRS, CDR2 YFSETQ. The CDR3 loop spans 15 amino acids. V lost 2 bases to trimming and J lost 5 bases; unmatched junction nucleotides: 5. Here the CDR3 reads CASSLTGTGGTEAFF. The CDR3 coding sequence is TGCGCCAGCAGCTTAACCGGGACAGGGGGGACTGAAGCTTTCTTT.

J is TRBJ2-3 and V is TRBV4-2; no reliable D call. There are 14 residues in the CDR3. The V and J ends lost 0 bases and 0 bases respectively, with 4 bases between them. Germline values: CDR1 LGHNA, CDR2 YNFKEQ. The DNA for the CDR3 is TGTGCCAGCAGCCAAGACAGGAGCACAGATACGCAGTATTTT. The encoded protein is CASSQDRSTDTQYF.

V gene TRBV9 combines with J gene TRBJ1-2; D unresolved. In germline, CDR1 is SGDLS, CDR2 YYNGEE. The CDR3 is 14 residues long. V was pared by 6 bases and J by 3 bases, with 15 bases between. CDR3 coding DNA: TGTGCCAGCACCCTACCGGGGTCCTACTATGGCTACACCTTC. It encodes CASTLPGSYYGYTF. The variable domain in full, completed from reference TRBV9 and TRBJ1-2, reads DSGVTQTPKHLITATGQRVTLRCSPRSGDLSVYWYQQSLDQGLQFLIQYYNGEERAKGNILERFSAQQFPDLHSELNLSSLELGDSALYFCASTLPGSYYGYTFGSGTRLTVV.

V gene TRBV6-1 combines with J gene TRBJ1-2; tentative D call: TRBD1 (6 bases). V lost 5 bases and J 4 bases, leaving 11 bases between the germline ends. This CDR3 is built from 13 residues. Germline V CDR1 and CDR2: MNHNS, SASEGT. CDR3 sequence reads: CASSLDSIYGYTF. The CDR3 DNA reads as TGTGCCAGCAGTTTGGACAGCATCTATGGCTACACCTTC.

The chain combines TRBV5-1 with TRBJ2-2, with 11 positions matching TRBD1. V gave up 4 bases and J gave up 6 bases; unmatched junction bases: 5. The CDR3 is 15 amino acids. The germline CDR1 and CDR2 sequences are SGHRS and YFSETQ. The CDR3 here is CASSQGQGAPGELFF. CDR3 bases: TGCGCCAGCAGCCAAGGACAGGGGGCCCCCGGGGAGCTGTTTTTT. The full variable domain, with the rest looked up from reference TRBV5-1 and TRBJ2-2, is KAGVTQTPRYLIKTRGQQVTLSCSPISGHRSVSWYQQTPGQGLQFLFEYFSETQRNKGNFPGRFSGRQFSNSRSEMNVSTLELGDSALYLCASSQGQGAPGELFFGEGSRLTVL.

This sequence joins TRBV19 and TRBJ1-1; no firm D call. Germline CDR1 and CDR2: LNHDA and SQIVND (reference sequence). The CDR3 length is 16 residues. V was pared by 4 bases and J by 0 bases, with 15 bases between. CDR3 bases: TGTGCCAGTAGTAGTCACGGTCGAGCAATGAACACTGAAGCTTTCTTT. This encodes CASSSHGRAMNTEAFF.

The V gene is TRBV7-2, the J gene TRBJ2-7; 7 bases match TRBD2. Losses at the gene ends were 3 bases for V and 1 base for J; bases not matched to a gene: 6. Germline lookup yields CDR1 SGHTA and CDR2 FQGNSA. This CDR3 comprises 15 residues. In nucleotides, the CDR3 is TGTGCCAGCAGCTTTGGCGGGGGACTTTCCTACGAGCAGTACTTC. It yields the protein CASSFGGGLSYEQYF.

The chain uses TRBV7-3 and TRBJ2-3; 8 positions agree with TRBD2. The CDR3 has 16 amino acids. Trimming at V came to 1 base and at J to 1 base, leaving 4 bases not matched to a gene. CDR1 and CDR2 from the germline V gene are SGHTA and FQGTGA. The CDR3 loop reads CASSLSGGFGTDTQYF. The CDR3 region has the DNA TGTGCCAGCAGCTTAAGCGGGGGGTTTGGCACAGATACGCAGTATTTT.

This chain uses TRBV30 with TRBJ2-7; the D is unclear. V lost 0 bases, J lost 4 bases, and 4 bases lay in between. The CDR3 is made up of 11 amino acids. Germline CDR1 GTSNPN, CDR2 SVGIG (reference sequence). In nucleotides, the CDR3 is TGTGCCTGGAGTGTTCAGTACGAGCAGTACTTC. It translates to CAWSVQYEQYF.

CDR3 DNA: TGTGCCAGTAGTATCTTACAGGGTAACGTCGGGGAGCTGTTTTTT. Its translation: CASSILQGNVGELFF. The rearrangement links TRBV19 to TRBJ2-2; TRBD1 is a possible D gene (6 bases). The ends were cut back, 3 bases at V and 7 bases at J, with 15 bases in the middle. Germline V gene data show CDR1 as LNHDA and CDR2 as SQIVND (reference sequence). The CDR3 contains 15 residues.